Listed here are 9 T cell receptor beta chains from one sample, sequenced in a study of Graves' ophthalmopathy and Graves' hyperthyroidism listed by TCRdb under 2018. The instrument given in TCRdb is Illumina HiSeq 2000. For repertoire sequencing, the TCR beta CDR3 regions were amplified from RNA transcripts. A first-round RT-PCR used HTBI primers with the Qiagen OneStep RT-PCR kit, followed by a second-round multiplex PCR, size selection and purification. Starting from the raw public reads, TCRdb applied fastp trimming at Q25, assembled clones with MiXCR and retained in-frame beta chains. Records with the same CDR3 protein are collapsed into one entry carrying the most frequent genes and DNA. The sample contains about 620,000 distinct CDR3 sequences, 20% to 25% of them found a single time. Together, the top ten hold 7.1% of the sample. The sequencing sample was made of peripheral blood. The receptors stem from a woman between 18 and 30 years old with stable Graves' hyperthyroidism. Some clones in this sample may be carry-over from other donors' samples. Donor details come from another sample of the same person, matched by shared clones.

This clonotype was counted at least ten times. The chain joins TRBV11-2 to TRBJ2-5; no firm D call. Germline V gives CDR1 SGHAT, CDR2 FQNNGV. The CDR3 length is 14 residues. V was shortened by 1 base and J by 4 bases, with 10 bases between the two germline ends. The chain's CDR3 is CASSLGLTRETQYF. For the CDR3, the DNA is TGTGCCAGCAGCTTAGGACTCACGAGAGAGACCCAGTACTTC.

Comment on this clonotype: A junction end diverges from the germline sequence, so it may reflect a read error. This sequence joins TRBV9 and TRBJ1-2, with no clear D. The germline CDR1 and CDR2 sequences are SGDLS and YYNGEE. The CDR3 totals 14 residues. The CDR3 DNA sequence: TGTGCCAGCGGCGTATCCAGTCAACAGCATGGCTACACCTTC. This sequence encodes CASGVSSQQHGYTF.

As regards this clonotype: One junction end disagrees with the germline gene, perhaps due to a read error. V gene TRBV12-3 or TRBV12-4 combines with J gene TRBJ1-1, with D possibly matching TRBD1 (6 bases). The CDR3 loop spans 13 amino acids. The CDR3 reads CVSTRTANTEAFF. The CDR3 coding sequence is TGTGTCAGCACCAGGACAGCAAACACTGAAGCTTTCTTT.

This clonotype has ten or more counts. J is TRBJ2-7 and V is TRBV11-2; possibly TRBD1 for D (6 bases). This CDR3 region has 15 residues. Germline V gives CDR1 SGHAT, CDR2 FQNNGV. Trimming cost V 3 bases and J 3 bases, with 15 bases left between them. Here the CDR3 reads CASSLMGHIDYEQYF. CDR3 in DNA: TGTGCCAGCAGCTTGATGGGACATATAGACTACGAGCAGTACTTC.

This clonotype was seen at least ten times. This chain uses TRBV2 with TRBJ2-7; tentatively, D is TRBD1 (6 bases). V dropped 10 bases and J dropped 1 base, with 11 bases sitting between them. The length of the CDR3 is 12 residues. The V gene's germline CDR1 is SNHLY and CDR2 FYNNEI. The CDR3 is CATGQLSYEQYF. Here the CDR3 DNA reads TGTGCCACTGGACAGCTTTCCTACGAGCAGTACTTC.

The V call is TRBV20-1, the J call TRBJ2-2; perhaps TRBD2 as D (7 bases). The V end was cut by 4 bases, the J end by 0 bases, with 9 bases between. Germline V gene data show CDR1 as DFQATT and CDR2 as SNEGSKA (reference sequence). The CDR3 is made up of 14 amino acids. CDR3: CSAKGGANTGELFF. CDR3 DNA sequence: TGCAGTGCTAAGGGGGGGGCGAACACCGGGGAGCTGTTTTTT.

This clonotype was seen ten or more times. This chain uses TRBV28 with TRBJ1-2; 7 bases map to TRBD1. Germline assignment: CDR1 MDHEN and CDR2 SYDVKM. This CDR3 region has 14 residues. V lost 4 bases and J lost 4; bases outside the gene matches: 6. The CDR3 coding sequence is TGTGCCAGCAGTTCGGGACAGAAACGCTATGGCTACACCTTC. Protein: CASSSGQKRYGYTF.

There are many counts of this clonotype. The rearrangement joins TRBV19 to TRBJ2-5, with D unresolved. From germline, CDR1 is LNHDA and CDR2 SQIVND (reference sequence). This CDR3 is 13 amino acids long. Trimming stripped 3 bases from V and 2 bases from J, with 7 bases between. For the CDR3, the DNA is TGTGCCAGTAGTATCGGGCGGCAAGAGACCCAGTACTTC. Translating gives CASSIGRQETQYF.

This chain links TRBV28 with TRBJ2-5; 9 bases align to TRBD2. Germline CDR1 reads MDHEN; CDR2 reads SYDVKM. J was trimmed by 2 bases and V by 2 bases; bases with no gene match: 3. CDR3 length: 15 residues. The DNA for the CDR3 is TGTGCCAGCAGTTTACGACTAGCGGAACAAGAGACCCAGTACTTC. This gives the protein CASSLRLAEQETQYF.